The text below deals with one T cell receptor beta chain. This clone was seen a few times. Its antigen remains unidentified. No base quality values were provided; no much bigger clone lies one nucleotide off. These data originate in a study of control samples from healthy donors and cancer patients (dated by TCRdb to the early 2020s). V lost 6 bases and J lost 3 bases; the stretch between them is 9 bases long. The CDR1 and CDR2 encoded by the germline V gene are MNHEY and SVGEGT. The CDR3 runs 12 amino acids, cysteine and phenylalanine included. CDR3 DNA is the only sequence kept; it has 36 bases, read in frame from the first base. Library creation used the immunoSEQ multiplex PCR assay. Here the immuneACCESS table is served through TCRdb, limited to in-frame sequences with V and J called. Missing clones are a known gap in these copies; in checked studies unresolved V genes cover under half, and the rest lacks a known reason. This sample is represented by tens of thousands of clones; 85% to 90% of them were singletons. The ten most abundant clones make up approximately 7.6% of the sample.

Source material: blood. This chain joins TRBV6-2 or TRBV6-3 to TRBJ2-7; no D gene call is confident. The receptor's source is a woman aged 60-75 years in good health. The bases are TGTGCCAGCAGCTCCGGTGGCTACGAGCAGTACTTC. The encoded protein is CASSSGGYEQYF.